This TCR beta chain is from a study of cytomegalovirus exposure and HLA in healthy donors. 60 Vbeta and 13 Jbeta primers were used in PCR. Per the original methods: Later work found about 80 million unique TCR beta chains, with roughly 11 million shared. Sequencing used immunoSEQ multiplex PCR; TCRdb keeps in-frame clones, though not all of them. Clonal size and the V and J genes are those of that table, whereas D and trimming came from the DNA. The sample lists 210,000 or so clones; 80% to 90% were seen once. On this clone: Its cognate antigen is unknown.

V was pared by 4 bases and J by 7 bases, with 14 bases between. The length of the CDR3 is 14 residues. Germline values: CDR1 SGHDT, CDR2 YYEEEE. Study-wide results and limits: Per published accounts, TCR beta sequences correctly predicted the HLA-A and HLA-B alleles of most subjects.

The chain links TRBV5-6 to TRBJ2-2; D gene uncertain. The specimen was PBMCs. The clonotype was recovered from a man aged 30 to 45 in good health and CMV-seronegative. The CDR3: CASSLGSASGELFF. The CDR3 nucleotides are TGTGCCAGCAGCCTAGGATCCGCTAGCGGGGAGCTGTTTTTT.